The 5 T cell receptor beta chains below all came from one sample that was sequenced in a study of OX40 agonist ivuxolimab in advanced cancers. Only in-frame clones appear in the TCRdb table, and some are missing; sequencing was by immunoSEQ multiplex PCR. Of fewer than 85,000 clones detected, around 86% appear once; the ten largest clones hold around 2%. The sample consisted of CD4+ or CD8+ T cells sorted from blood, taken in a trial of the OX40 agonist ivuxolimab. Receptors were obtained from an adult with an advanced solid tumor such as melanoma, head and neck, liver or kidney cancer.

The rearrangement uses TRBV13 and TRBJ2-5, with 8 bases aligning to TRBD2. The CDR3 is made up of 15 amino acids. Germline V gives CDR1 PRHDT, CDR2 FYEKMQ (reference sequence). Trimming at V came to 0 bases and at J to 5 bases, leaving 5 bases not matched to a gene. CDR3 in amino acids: CASSLGGGAWETQYF. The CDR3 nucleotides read TGTGCCAGCAGCTTAGGCGGGGGGGCCTGGGAGACCCAGTACTTC.

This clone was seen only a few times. The CDR3 sequence is CASSQGRNSPLHF. CDR3 nucleotide sequence: TGTGCCAGCAGCCAGGGTAGGAATTCACCCCTCCACTTT. The chain employs TRBV14 and TRBJ1-6; D is unclear. Germline lookup yields CDR1 SGHDN and CDR2 FVKESK. V shed 3 bases and J shed 7 bases, with 7 bases lying between them. CDR3 length: 13 residues.

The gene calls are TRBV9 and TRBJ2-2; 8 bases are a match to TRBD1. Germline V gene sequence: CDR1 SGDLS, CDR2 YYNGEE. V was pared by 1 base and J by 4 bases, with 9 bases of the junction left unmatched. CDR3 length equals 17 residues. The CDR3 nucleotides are TGTGCCAGCAGCGTACTATCCGGGACAGGCAGCACCGGGGAGCTGTTTTTT. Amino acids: CASSVLSGTGSTGELFF. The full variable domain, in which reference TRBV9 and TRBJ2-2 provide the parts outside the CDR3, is DSGVTQTPKHLITATGQRVTLRCSPRSGDLSVYWYQQSLDQGLQFLIQYYNGEERAKGNILERFSAQQFPDLHSELNLSSLELGDSALYFCASSVLSGTGSTGELFFGEGSRLTVL.

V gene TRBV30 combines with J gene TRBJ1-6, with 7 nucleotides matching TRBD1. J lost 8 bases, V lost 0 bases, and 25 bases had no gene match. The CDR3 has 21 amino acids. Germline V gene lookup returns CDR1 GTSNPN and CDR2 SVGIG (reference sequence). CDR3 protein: CAWSVIRGFYERPNGDSPLHF. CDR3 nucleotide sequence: TGTGCCTGGAGTGTAATCAGGGGGTTCTACGAACGTCCCAATGGGGATTCACCCCTCCACTTT. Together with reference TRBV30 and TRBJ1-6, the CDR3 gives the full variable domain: SQTIHQWPATLVQPVGSPLSLECTVEGTSNPNLYWYRQAAGRGLQLLFYSVGIGQISSEVPQNLSASRPQDRQFILSSKKLLLSDSGFYLCAWSVIRGFYERPNGDSPLHFGNGTRLTVT.

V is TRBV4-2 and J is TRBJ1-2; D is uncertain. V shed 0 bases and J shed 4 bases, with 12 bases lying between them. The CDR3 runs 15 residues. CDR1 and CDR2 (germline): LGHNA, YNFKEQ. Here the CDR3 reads CASSQDSKGGYGYTF. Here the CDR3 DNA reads TGTGCCAGCAGCCAAGATTCTAAGGGCGGCTATGGCTACACCTTC.